This is a list of T cell receptor beta chains from one sample in a study of cytomegalovirus exposure and HLA in healthy donors. Repertoires were generated with immunoSEQ multiplex PCR, while TCRdb's copy carries only in-frame clones and drops some. The sample holds some 150,000 clones, 75% to 90% seen once. The sequencing input was PBMCs. Receptors were obtained from a female donor in good health and CMV-seronegative. CDR3s leave out the opening cysteine and the closing phenylalanine or tryptophan.

j_gene | v_gene | CDR3aa
TRBJ2-3 | TRBV13 | ASSLRSGYTDTQY
TRBJ2-1 | TRBV28 | ASSFFERQSGEQF
TRBJ2-7 | TRBV28 | ASSFELAYEQY
TRBJ2-1 | TRBV27 | ASKWREGGGEQF
TRBJ2-3 | TRBV9 | ASSVGIGGHADTQY
TRBJ2-5 | TRBV28 | ASSLIMDRDSIQY
TRBJ2-6 | TRBV6-5 | ASSSAGVTGANVLT
TRBJ2-1 | TRBV18 | ASSGQGYNEQF
TRBJ2-7 | TRBV28 | ASNQGSGLYEQY
TRBJ2-7 | TRBV29-1 | SVETGEGSYEQY
TRBJ1-1 | TRBV29-1 | SVSPLQGPSGAF
TRBJ1-1 | TRBV7-9 | ASSLGGINTEAF
TRBJ2-5 | TRBV18 | ASSPLPLLAEDQETQY
TRBJ1-5 | TRBV19 | ASDGQGGNQPQH
TRBJ1-1 | TRBV2 | ASRDKENTEAF
TRBJ1-4 | TRBV19 | ASITPGTANEKLF
TRBJ2-3 | TRBV6-5 | ASSLTGGGTDTQY
- | TRBV27 | ASSSDSRVYEQY
TRBJ2-7 | TRBV6-5 | ASSYEGFEPYEQY
TRBJ1-1 | TRBV9 | ASSVAASGGNTEAF
TRBJ1-5 | TRBV18 | ASSPWGGDSNQPQH
TRBJ2-4 | TRBV6-6 | ASSYSGGTKNIQY
TRBJ2-3 | TRBV6-6 | ASSYSSWASTDTQY
TRBJ2-4 | TRBV28 | ASRPLAGVFWNIQY
TRBJ2-7 | TRBV6-5 | ASSYFSGQVTFEQY
TRBJ1-5 | TRBV19 | ASSRLGQGGSQPQH
TRBJ1-5 | TRBV7-9 | ASSLGTGDQPQH
TRBJ1-3 | TRBV2 | ASSAGTGIGNTIY
TRBJ1-1 | TRBV28 | ASSLRRRLNTEAF
TRBJ1-4 | TRBV28 | ASSLGQAEKLF
TRBJ2-5 | TRBV9 | ASSVEDYQETQY
TRBJ1-1 | TRBV19 | ASSIQVNTEAF
TRBJ1-4 | TRBV29-1 | SVAGGEGGEKLF
TRBJ1-1 | TRBV28 | ASRPETGLNTEAF
TRBJ2-5 | TRBV16 | ASSPDRPQETQY
TRBJ2-7 | TRBV5-6 | ASSLEALEQY
TRBJ2-1 | TRBV5-1 | ASSSGRATYNEQF